This TCR beta chain stems from a study of early T cells in non-severe SARS-CoV-2 infection. MiXCR was run by TCRdb on the 5' RACE reads, yielding one entry per CDR3 protein. The sample lists some 46,000 distinct CDR3 sequences; over 5% were seen once. This clonotype was seen a handful of times. CDR3 size: 14 residues. Trimming pared 3 bases from V and 5 bases from J, leaving 12 bases between. Germline V gene data show CDR1 as MNHEY and CDR2 as SVGEGT. The sequenced sample was whole blood. This TCR was sampled from an adult who was a healthcare worker with PCR-confirmed SARS-CoV-2 infection or an uninfected control (not recorded which). The chain has TRBV6-2 or TRBV6-3 and TRBJ2-3, with TRBD2 as a possible D gene (5 bases). The CDR3 region has the DNA TGTGCCAGCAGTTATACAGAGGAGGTAGATACGCAGTATTTT. Protein sequence: CASSYTEEVDTQYF.